This T cell receptor (beta chain) was retrieved from a study of PD-L1 blockade in urothelial cancer. Across the study: Male sex and bladder-origin urothelial cancer characterized about 85% of the roughly 30 patients.

Germline V gene lookup returns CDR1 SGHAT and CDR2 FQNNGV. V was trimmed by 5 bases and J by 7 bases, leaving 14 bases between them. The CDR3 is 13 residues long. Repertoires were generated with immunoSEQ multiplex PCR, while TCRdb's copy carries only in-frame clones and drops some. This sample yields 80,000 to 130,000 clones, of which about 90% are seen a single time; 0.7% to 0.95% belongs to the top ten. Disease in patients was locally advanced or metastatic urothelial carcinoma. This material consisted of PBMCs, taken around atezolizumab (anti-PD-L1) treatment. The receptor was derived from a woman older than 75 with urothelial cancer. J is TRBJ1-2 and V is TRBV11-2; maybe TRBD1 (6 bases). CDR3 DNA: TGTGCCAGCAGCCCCGACGGGACACCTGGCTACACCTTC. It is translated as CASSPDGTPGYTF.